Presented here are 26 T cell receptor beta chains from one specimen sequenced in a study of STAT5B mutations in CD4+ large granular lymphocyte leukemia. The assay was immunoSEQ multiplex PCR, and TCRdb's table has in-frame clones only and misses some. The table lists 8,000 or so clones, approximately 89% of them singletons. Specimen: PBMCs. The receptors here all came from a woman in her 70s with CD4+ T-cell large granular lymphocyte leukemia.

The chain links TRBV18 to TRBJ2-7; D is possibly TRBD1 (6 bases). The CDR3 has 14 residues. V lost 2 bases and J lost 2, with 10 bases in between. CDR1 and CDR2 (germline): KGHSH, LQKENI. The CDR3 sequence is CASSPGQGPYEQYF. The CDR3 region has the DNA TGTGCCAGCTCACCAGGTCAGGGGCCCTACGAGCAGTACTTC.

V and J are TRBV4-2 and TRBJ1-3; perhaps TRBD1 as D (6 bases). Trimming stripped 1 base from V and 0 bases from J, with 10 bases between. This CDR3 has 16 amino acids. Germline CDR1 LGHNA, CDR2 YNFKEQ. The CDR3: CASSQGGGTSGNTIYF. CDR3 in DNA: TGTGCCAGCAGCCAAGGAGGGGGAACCTCTGGAAACACCATATATTTT.

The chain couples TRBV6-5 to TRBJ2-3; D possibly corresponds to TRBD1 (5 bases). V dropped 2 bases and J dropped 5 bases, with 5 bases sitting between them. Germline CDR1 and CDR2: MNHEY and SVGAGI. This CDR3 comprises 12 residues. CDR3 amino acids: CASSYRGDTQYF. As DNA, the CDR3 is TGTGCCAGCAGTTACAGGGGAGATACGCAGTATTTT.

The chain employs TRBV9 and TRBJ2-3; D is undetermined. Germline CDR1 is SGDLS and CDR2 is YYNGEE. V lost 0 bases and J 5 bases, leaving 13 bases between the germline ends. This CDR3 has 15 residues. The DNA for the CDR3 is TGTGCCAGCAGCGTAGGAAGGGCAGCTGGAGATACGCAGTATTTT. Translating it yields CASSVGRAAGDTQYF.

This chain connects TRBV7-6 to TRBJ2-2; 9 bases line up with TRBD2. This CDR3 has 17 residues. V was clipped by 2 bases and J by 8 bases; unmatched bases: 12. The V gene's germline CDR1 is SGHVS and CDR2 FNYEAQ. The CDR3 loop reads CASSLRSGGPPSGELFF. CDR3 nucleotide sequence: TGTGCCAGCAGCTTAAGAAGCGGGGGGCCCCCTTCAGGGGAGCTGTTTTTT.

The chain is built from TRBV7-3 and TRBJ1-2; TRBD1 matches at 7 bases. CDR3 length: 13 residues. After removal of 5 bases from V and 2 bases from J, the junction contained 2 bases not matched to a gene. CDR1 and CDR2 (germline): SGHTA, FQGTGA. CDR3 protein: CASSEQGNYGYTF. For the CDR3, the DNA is TGTGCCAGCAGCGAACAGGGGAACTATGGCTACACCTTC.

Written as DNA, the CDR3 is TGTGCCAGCTCCAGGGCAGTCACAGATACGCAGTATTTT. Its translation: CASSRAVTDTQYF. The chain joins TRBV9 to TRBJ2-3, with D possibly being TRBD1 (5 bases). Deletions cut 7 bases from V and 2 bases from J, with 11 bases between. The CDR3 sequence is 13 residues long. Germline V gene sequence: CDR1 SGDLS, CDR2 YYNGEE. The whole variable domain, remainder taken from reference TRBV9 and TRBJ2-3, is DSGVTQTPKHLITATGQRVTLRCSPRSGDLSVYWYQQSLDQGLQFLIQYYNGEERAKGNILERFSAQQFPDLHSELNLSSLELGDSALYFCASSRAVTDTQYFGPGTRLTVL.

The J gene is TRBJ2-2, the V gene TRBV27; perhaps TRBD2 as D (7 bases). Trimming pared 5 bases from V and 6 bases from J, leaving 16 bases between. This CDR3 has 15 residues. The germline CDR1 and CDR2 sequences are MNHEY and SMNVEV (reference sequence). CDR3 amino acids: CASSRNREGSGELFF. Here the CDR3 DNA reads TGTGCCAGCAGTCGTAACAGGGAGGGGTCCGGGGAGCTGTTTTTT.

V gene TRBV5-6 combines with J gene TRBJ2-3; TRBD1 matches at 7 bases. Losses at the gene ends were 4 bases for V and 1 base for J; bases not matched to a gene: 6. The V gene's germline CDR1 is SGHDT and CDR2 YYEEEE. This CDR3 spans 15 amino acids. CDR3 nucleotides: TGTGCCAGCAGCCTGACAGGGAGAGGCACAGATACGCAGTATTTT. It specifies CASSLTGRGTDTQYF.

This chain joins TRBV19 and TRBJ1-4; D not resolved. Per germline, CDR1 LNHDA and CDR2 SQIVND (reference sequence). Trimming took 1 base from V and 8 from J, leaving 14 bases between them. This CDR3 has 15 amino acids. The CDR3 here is CASSIVERGSEKLFF. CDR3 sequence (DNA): TGTGCCAGTAGTATAGTTGAGCGGGGTAGCGAAAAACTGTTTTTT.

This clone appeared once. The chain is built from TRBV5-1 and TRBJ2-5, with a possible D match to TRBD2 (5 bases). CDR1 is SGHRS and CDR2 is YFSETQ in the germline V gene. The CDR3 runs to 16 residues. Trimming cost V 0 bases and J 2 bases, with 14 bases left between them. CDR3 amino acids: CASSLEGRTGQETQYF. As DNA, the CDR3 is TGCGCCAGCAGCTTGGAAGGTCGGACGGGACAAGAGACCCAGTACTTC.

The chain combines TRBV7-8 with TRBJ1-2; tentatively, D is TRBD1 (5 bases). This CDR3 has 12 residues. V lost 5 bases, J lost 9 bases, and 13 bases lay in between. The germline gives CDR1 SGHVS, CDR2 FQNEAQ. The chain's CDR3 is CASSGIGDRYTF. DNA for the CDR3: TGTGCCAGCAGCGGCATAGGGGACCGCTACACCTTC.

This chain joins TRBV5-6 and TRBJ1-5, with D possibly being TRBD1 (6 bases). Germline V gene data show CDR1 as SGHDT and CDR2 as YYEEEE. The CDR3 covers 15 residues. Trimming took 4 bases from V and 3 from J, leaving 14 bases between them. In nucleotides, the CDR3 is TGTGCCAGCAGCGGGGGGGGGCTCGTCAATCAGCCCCAGCATTTT. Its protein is CASSGGGLVNQPQHF.

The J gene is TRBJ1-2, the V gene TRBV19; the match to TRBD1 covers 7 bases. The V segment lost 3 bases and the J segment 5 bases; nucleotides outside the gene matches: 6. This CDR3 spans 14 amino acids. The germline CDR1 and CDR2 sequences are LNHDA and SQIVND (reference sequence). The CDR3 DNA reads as TGTGCCAGTAGTATCCCCGGGACAGCGTATGGCTACACCTTC. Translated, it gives CASSIPGTAYGYTF.

This CDR3 is CASSQGNNYGYTF. The CDR3 region has the DNA TGTGCCAGCTCACAAGGGAATAACTATGGCTACACCTTC. The genes are TRBV18 and TRBJ1-2, with D uncertain. Germline V gene lookup returns CDR1 KGHSH and CDR2 LQKENI. There are 13 residues in the CDR3. The germline V and J ends were trimmed by 4 bases and 1 base, with 7 bases remaining between them. Full variable domain (rest looked up from reference TRBV18 and TRBJ1-2): NAGVMQNPRHLVRRRGQEARLRCSPMKGHSHVYWYRQLPEEGLKFMVYLQKENIIDESGMPKERFSAEFPKEGPSILRIQQVVRGDSAAYFCASSQGNNYGYTFGSGTRLTVV.

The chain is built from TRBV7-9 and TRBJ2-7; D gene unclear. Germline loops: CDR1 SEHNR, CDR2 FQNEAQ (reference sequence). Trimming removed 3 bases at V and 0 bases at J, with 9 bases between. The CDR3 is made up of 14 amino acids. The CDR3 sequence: CASSLGSSSYEQYF. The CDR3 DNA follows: TGTGCCAGCAGCTTGGGATCGAGCTCCTACGAGCAGTACTTC.

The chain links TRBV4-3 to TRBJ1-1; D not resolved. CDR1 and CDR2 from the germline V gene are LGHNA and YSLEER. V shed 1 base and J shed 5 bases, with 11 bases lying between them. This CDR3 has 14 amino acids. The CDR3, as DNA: TGCGCCAGCAGCCAAGTGGGAGGAAGAACTGAAGCTTTCTTT. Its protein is CASSQVGGRTEAFF.

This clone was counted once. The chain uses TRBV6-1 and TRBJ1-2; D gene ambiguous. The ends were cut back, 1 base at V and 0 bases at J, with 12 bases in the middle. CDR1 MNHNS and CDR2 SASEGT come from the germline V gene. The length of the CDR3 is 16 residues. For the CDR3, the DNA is TGTGCCAGCAGTGAAGTTGTGGCGAGAGCTAACTATGGCTACACCTTC. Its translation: CASSEVVARANYGYTF.

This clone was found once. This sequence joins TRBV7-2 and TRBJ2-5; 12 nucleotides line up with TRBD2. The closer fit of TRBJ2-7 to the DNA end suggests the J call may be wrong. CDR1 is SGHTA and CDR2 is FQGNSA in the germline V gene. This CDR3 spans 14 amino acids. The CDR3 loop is CASSPGLAGHEQYF. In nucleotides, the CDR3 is TGTGCCAGCAGCCCAGGACTAGCGGGACACGAGCAGTACTTC.

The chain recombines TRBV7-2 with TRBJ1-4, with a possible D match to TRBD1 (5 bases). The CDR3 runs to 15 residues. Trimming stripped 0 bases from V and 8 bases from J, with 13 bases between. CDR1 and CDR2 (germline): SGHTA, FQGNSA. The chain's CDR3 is CASSLARGVAEKLFF. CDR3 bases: TGTGCCAGCAGCTTAGCGCGAGGGGTGGCCGAAAAACTGTTTTTT.

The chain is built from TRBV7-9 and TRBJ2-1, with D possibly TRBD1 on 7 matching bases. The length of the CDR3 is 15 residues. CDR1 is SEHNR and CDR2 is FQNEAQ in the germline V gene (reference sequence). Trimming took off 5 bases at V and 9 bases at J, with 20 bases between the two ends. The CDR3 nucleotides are TGTGCCAGCAGCCCAAGGGGGCTCGGGGGTATTGAGCAGTTCTTC. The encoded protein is CASSPRGLGGIEQFF.

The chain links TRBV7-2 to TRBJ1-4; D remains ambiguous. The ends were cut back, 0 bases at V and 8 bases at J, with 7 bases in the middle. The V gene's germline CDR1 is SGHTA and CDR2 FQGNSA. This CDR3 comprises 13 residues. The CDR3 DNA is TGTGCCAGCAGCTTAGCGATGAGAGAAAAACTGTTTTTT. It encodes CASSLAMREKLFF.

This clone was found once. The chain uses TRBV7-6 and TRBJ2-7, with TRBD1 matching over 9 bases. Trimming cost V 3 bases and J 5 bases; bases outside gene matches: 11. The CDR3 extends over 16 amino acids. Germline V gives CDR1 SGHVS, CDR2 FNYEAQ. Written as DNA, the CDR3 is TGTGCCAGCAGCTTTACCTCCGGGACAGGGTCACACGAGCAGTACTTC. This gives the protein CASSFTSGTGSHEQYF.

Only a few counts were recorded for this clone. The CDR3 loop reads CASSEPDRNPQETQYF. The CDR3, as DNA: TGCGCCAGCAGTGAGCCGGACAGGAACCCGCAAGAGACCCAGTACTTC. This chain links TRBV10-1 with TRBJ2-5, with 7 bases that match TRBD1. CDR1 and CDR2 from the germline V gene are WNHNN and SYGVQD (reference sequence). The ends lost 2 bases at V and 2 bases at J; junction bases unmatched: 8. The CDR3 consists of 16 residues.

CDR3 in DNA: TGTGCCAGCAGCGGGGCTGGTCATGGAAACACCATATATTTT. It specifies CASSGAGHGNTIYF. J is TRBJ1-3 and V is TRBV9; D remains unclear. Deletions cut 3 bases from V and 3 bases from J, with 10 bases between. The CDR3 length is 14 residues. CDR1 SGDLS and CDR2 YYNGEE come from the germline V gene.

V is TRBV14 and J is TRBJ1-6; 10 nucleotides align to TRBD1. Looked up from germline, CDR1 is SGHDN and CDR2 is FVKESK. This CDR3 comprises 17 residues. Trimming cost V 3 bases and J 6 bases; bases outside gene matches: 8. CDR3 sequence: CASSHSRTGGINSPLHF. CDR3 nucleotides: TGTGCCAGCAGCCACTCAAGGACAGGGGGGATTAATTCACCCCTCCACTTT.